This entry features one T cell receptor (beta chain) sequence. Its antigen is unknown. Per-base quality was not reported, and no clone a single base away is much larger than it. Taken from the germline V gene, the CDR1 and CDR2 loops are MNHNS and SASEGT. The CDR3 runs 20 residues from the cysteine to the phenylalanine. Just the 60-base CDR3 DNA is kept, in frame starting at base 1. Unmatched junction bases come to 18, with V trimmed by 3 bases and J by 7 bases. These data are taken from a study of technical replicates of blood from a few donors (dated by TCRdb to the late 2010s). Preparation of the library involved the immunoSEQ multiplex PCR assay. What TCRdb holds here is the immuneACCESS table cut down to in-frame rearrangements. Part of the clones is not present; checked against another copy, under half of the missing clones reflect an unresolved V gene, and the others are unexplained. The sample includes approximately 79,000 clones, with 95% observed a single time. The ten most abundant clones make up more than 0.25% of the sample.

The sequence came from a human donor in good health. The sequencing sample was made of T cells isolated from PBMCs. The chain is made from TRBV6-1 and TRBJ2-7; 16 central bases correspond to TRBD2. The DNA reads TGTGCCAGCAGTGAGACAGGGACTAGCGGGAGGGCTTTTGAGTCTAAGGAGCAGTACTTC. Protein translation: CASSETGTSGRAFESKEQYF.